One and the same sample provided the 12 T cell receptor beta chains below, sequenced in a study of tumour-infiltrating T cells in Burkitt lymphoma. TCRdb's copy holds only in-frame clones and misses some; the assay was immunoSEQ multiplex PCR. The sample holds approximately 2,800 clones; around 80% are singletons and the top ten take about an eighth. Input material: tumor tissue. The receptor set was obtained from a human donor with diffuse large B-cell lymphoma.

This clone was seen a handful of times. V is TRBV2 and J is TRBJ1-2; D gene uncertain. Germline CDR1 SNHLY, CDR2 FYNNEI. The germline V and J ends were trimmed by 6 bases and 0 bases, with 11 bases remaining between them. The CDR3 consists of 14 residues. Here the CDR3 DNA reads TGTGCCAGCAGGGACTTGGAAACTAACTATGGCTACACCTTC. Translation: CASRDLETNYGYTF. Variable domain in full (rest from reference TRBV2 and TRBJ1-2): EPEVTQTPSHQVTQMGQEVILRCVPISNHLYFYWYRQILGQKVEFLVSFYNNEISEKSEIFDDQFSVERPDGSNFTLKIRSTKLEDSAMYFCASRDLETNYGYTFGSGTRLTVV.

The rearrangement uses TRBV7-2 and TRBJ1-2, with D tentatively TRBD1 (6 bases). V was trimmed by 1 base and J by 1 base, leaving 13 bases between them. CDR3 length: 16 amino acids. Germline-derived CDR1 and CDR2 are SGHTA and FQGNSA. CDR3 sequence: CASSLVGGGLNYGYTF. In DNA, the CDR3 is TGTGCCAGCAGCTTAGTAGGAGGGGGGCTTAACTATGGCTACACCTTC.

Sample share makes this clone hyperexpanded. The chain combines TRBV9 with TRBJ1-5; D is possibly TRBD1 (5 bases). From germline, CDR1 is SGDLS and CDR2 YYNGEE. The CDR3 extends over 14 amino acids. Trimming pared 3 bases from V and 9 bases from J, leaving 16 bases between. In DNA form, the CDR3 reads TGTGCCAGCAGCGCGGGTGGGGGGTCCGGGCCCCAGCATTTT. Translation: CASSAGGGSGPQHF.

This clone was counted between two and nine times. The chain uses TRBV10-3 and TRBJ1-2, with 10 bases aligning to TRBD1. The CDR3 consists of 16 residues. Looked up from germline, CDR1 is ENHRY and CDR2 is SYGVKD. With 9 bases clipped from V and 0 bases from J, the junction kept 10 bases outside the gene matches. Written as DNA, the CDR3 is TGTGCCATTAACCGGGACAGGGGTTCAGCTAACTATGGCTACACCTTC. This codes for CAINRDRGSANYGYTF.

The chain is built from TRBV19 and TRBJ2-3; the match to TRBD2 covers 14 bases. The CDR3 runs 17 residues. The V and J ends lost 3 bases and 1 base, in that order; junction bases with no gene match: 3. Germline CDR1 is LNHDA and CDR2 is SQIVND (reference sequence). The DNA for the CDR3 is TGTGCCAGTAGTATGACTAGCGGGGGGGCGGGCACAGATACGCAGTATTTT. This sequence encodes CASSMTSGGAGTDTQYF. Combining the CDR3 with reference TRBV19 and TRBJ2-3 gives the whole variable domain DGGITQSPKYLFRKEGQNVTLSCEQNLNHDAMYWYRQDPGQGLRLIYYSQIVNDFQKGDIAEGYSVSREKKESFPLTVTSAQKNPTAFYLCASSMTSGGAGTDTQYFGPGTRLTVL.

The CDR3 sequence is CASSFFGGPPQYF. The CDR3 DNA sequence: TGTGCCAGCAGCTTTTTCGGGGGGCCTCCCCAGTATTTT. This sequence joins TRBV5-6 and TRBJ2-3, with a weak D call TRBD2 (7 bases). The V end lost 2 bases, the J end lost 12 bases, and 16 bases lay between the germline ends. The V gene's germline CDR1 is SGHDT and CDR2 YYEEEE. CDR3 size: 13 residues.

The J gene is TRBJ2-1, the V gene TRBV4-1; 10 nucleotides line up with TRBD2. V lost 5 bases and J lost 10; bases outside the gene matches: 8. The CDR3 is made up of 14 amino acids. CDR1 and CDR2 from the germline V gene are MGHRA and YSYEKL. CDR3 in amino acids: CASSEGTSAGEQFF. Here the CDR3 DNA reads TGCGCCAGCAGCGAAGGGACTAGCGCGGGCGAGCAGTTCTTC.

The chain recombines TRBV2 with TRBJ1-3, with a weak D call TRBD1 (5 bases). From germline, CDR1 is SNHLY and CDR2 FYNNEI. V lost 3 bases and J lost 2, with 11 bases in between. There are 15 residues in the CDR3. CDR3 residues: CASSDAGGTGNTIYF. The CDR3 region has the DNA TGTGCCAGCAGTGATGCGGGGGGGACTGGAAACACCATATATTTT.

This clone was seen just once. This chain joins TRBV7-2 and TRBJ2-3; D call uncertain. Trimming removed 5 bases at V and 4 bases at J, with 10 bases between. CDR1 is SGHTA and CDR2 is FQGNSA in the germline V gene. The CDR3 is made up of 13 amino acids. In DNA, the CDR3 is TGTGCCAGCAGCCTGCCGAAAGCAGATACGCAGTATTTT. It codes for CASSLPKADTQYF.

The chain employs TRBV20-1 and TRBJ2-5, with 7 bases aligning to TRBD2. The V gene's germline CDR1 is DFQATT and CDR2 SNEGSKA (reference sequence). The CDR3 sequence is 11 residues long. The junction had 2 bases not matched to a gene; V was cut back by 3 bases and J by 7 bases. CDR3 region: CSARPGGTQYF. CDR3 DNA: TGCAGTGCTAGGCCGGGAGGGACCCAGTACTTC.

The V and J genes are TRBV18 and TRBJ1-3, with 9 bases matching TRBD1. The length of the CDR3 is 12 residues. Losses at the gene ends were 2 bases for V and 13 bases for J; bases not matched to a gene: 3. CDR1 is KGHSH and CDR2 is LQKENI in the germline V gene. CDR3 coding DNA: TGTGCCAGCTCACCAGGACAGGGGAAAATATATTTT. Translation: CASSPGQGKIYF.

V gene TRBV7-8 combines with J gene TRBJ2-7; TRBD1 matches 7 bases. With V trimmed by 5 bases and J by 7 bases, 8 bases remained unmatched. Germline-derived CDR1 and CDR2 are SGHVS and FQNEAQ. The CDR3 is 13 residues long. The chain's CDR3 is CASSLYRGEEQYF. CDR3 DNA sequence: TGTGCCAGCAGCCTCTACAGGGGAGAGGAGCAGTACTTC.